The T cell receptor beta chain under discussion was sequenced for a study of early T cells in non-severe SARS-CoV-2 infection listed by TCRdb under 2021. Regarding the study in general: TCR sequencing used bulk RNA from unsorted whole blood, so alpha and beta chains could not be paired. The full study reports these points: VDJdb matching was skewed toward anti-spike CD8 responses and likely underestimated virus-specific expansions, missing private and CD4 specificities.

This was a case-control study nested in a cohort of healthcare workers in London, UK, who had nasopharyngeal swab PCR tests and blood samples taken every week. Healthcare workers were recruited between 23 and 31 March 2020, during the week of the UK lockdown, and were followed weekly for up to roughly 15 weeks. This clonotype has just a few counts. Its binding antigen is unknown. Base qualities are not recorded, but no much larger clone differs from it by a single base. Library creation used 5' RACE. Sequenced using a NextSeq 500. To correct for sequencing error and PCR bias, the TCR library protocol tagged individual cDNA molecules with unique molecular identifiers. Both TCR alpha and beta chains were sequenced, and tight co-correlation was observed between alpha and beta sequence abundances in each sample. The authors processed their data as follows. V gene, J gene and CDR3 annotation of TCR sequences was performed with Decombinator V4. TCRs were defined as expanded if a significant change between any two time points was detected under a Poisson model with p below 0.0001. TCR abundances were normalised to the total number of TCRs sequenced in each sample and reported as counts per million. TRAV1-2 paired with TRAJ12, TRAJ20 or TRAJ33 defined MAIT TCRs, while TRAV10 paired with TRAJ18 defined iNKT TCRs. VDJdb, accessed 1 November 2021, was searched for CMV, EBV and SARS-CoV-2 annotated TCRs, with TCRs annotated for multiple antigens excluded. TCRdb reanalyzed the raw reads on its own, using fastp at Q25 for trimming and MiXCR for clone calling, and kept in-frame beta chains. For every CDR3 protein sequence, its rows merge into one entry that carries the most common genes and DNA. These V and J calls derive from TCRdb rather than the authors' analysis. The sample table lists tens of thousands of distinct CDR3 sequences, under 15% of them with a count of one. The top ten clonotypes cover roughly 1.3% of the sample.

For CDR1 and CDR2, the germline V gene lists MGHRA and YSYEKL. V is shortened by 4 bases, J by 8 bases, and the region joining them spans 9 bases. From the cysteine through the phenylalanine, the CDR3 covers 12 amino acids. Only the CDR3 region is kept as DNA, spanning 36 bases read in frame from base 1. This clonotype was sampled from an adult who was a healthcare worker with PCR-confirmed SARS-CoV-2 infection or an uninfected control (not recorded which). The sample consisted of whole blood. The rearranged segments are TRBV4-1 and TRBJ2-1; a confident D gene designation cannot be given. The nucleotide sequence is TGCGCCAGCAGCCGTATCGGGTATGAGCAGTTCTTC. It translates as CASSRIGYEQFF.